At least ten counts were recorded for the clone carrying this T cell receptor beta chain. Antigen: not known. This entry is derived from a study of identical twins. The CDR3 loop spans 16 amino acids. V was clipped by 6 bases and J by 8 bases; unmatched bases: 14. Germline CDR1 ENHRY, CDR2 SYGVKD. General study findings and limits: Conclusions rested on cross-sectional statistics rather than following the same donors. Monozygotic twins shared more out-of-frame TCR alpha than recombination models predicted.

One entry per CDR3 protein, called by TCRdb with MiXCR from the 5' RACE reads. The sample contains fewer than 500,000 distinct CDR3 sequences, 24% of which appear only once. These records were also assigned to another study, of T cells expressing NK-cell markers. Per that study: According to the study, TCR beta repertoires originated from sorted CD3+CD56+NKG2C+, CD3+CD56+NKG2C- and CD3+CD56-NKG2C+ T cells. There were several donors in whom these clonotypes also led the CD3+CD56-NKG2C+ fraction.

Sequenced sample: CD4+ T cells sorted from blood. The chain joins TRBV10-3 to TRBJ2-1; 9 bases agree with TRBD2. The TCR was taken from a woman aged 18-29 years in good health. CDR3 region: CAIRRSGAGGTYEQFF. The CDR3 bases are TGTGCCATCAGAAGGTCAGGAGCGGGAGGAACGTATGAGCAGTTCTTC.